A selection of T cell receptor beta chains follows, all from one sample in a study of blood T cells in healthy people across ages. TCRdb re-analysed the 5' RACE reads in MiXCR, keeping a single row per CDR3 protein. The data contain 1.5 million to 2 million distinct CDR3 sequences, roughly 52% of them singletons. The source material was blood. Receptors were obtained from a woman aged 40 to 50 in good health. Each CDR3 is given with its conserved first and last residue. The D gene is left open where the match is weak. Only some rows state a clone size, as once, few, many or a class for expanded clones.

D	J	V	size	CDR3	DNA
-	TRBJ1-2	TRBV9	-	CASSVGERGANYGYTF	TGTGCCAGCAGCGTTGGGGAGAGGGGAGCGAACTATGGCTACACCTTC
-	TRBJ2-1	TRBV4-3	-	CASSQEDANNEQFF	TGCGCCAGCAGCCAAGAGGACGCAAACAATGAGCAGTTCTTC
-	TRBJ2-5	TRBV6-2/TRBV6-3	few	CASSYSSREETQYF	TGTGCCAGCAGTTACTCGAGTCGGGAGGAGACCCAGTACTTC
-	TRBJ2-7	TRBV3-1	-	CASSRDVVYEQYF	TGTGCCAGCAGCCGGGACGTTGTGTACGAGCAGTACTTC
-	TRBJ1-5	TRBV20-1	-	CSAGSRGVGRSNQPQHF	TGCAGTGCCGGGTCCCGTGGTGTGGGACGTAGCAATCAGCCCCAGCATTTT
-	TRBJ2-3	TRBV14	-	CASSQEEGDRRTQYF	TGTGCCAGCAGCCAGGAGGAAGGGGACCGTCGTACGCAGTATTTT
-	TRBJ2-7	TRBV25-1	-	CASSRVNHEQYF	TGTGCCAGCAGCCGGGTTAACCACGAGCAGTACTTC
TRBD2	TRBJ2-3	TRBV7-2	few	CASSSAGLAGGLDTQYF	TGTGCCAGCAGCTCCGCCGGACTAGCGGGGGGGTTAGATACGCAGTATTTT
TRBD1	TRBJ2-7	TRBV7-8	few	CASRPGQRSYEQYF	TGTGCCAGCAGGCCGGGACAGCGGTCCTACGAGCAGTACTTC
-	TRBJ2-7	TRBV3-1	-	CASSRRVLDYEQYF	TGTGCCAGCAGCCGGAGGGTTCTCGACTACGAGCAGTACTTC
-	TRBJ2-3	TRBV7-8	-	CASSTNRVSTDTQYF	TGTGCCAGCAGCACGAACAGGGTGAGCACAGATACGCAGTATTTT
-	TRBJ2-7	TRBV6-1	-	CASSEQGTYEQYF	TGTGCCAGCAGTGAACAAGGGACCTACGAGCAGTACTTC
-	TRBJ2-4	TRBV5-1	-	CASSLEEGIQYF	TGCGCCAGCAGCTTGGAGGAGGGCATTCAGTACTTC
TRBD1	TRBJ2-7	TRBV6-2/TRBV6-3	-	CAGSYRGQGHEQYF	TGTGCCGGCAGTTACCGGGGACAGGGACACGAGCAGTACTTC
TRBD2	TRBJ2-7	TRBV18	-	CASSRAGLAGDEQYF	TGTGCCAGCTCACGAGCTGGACTAGCGGGGGATGAGCAGTACTTC
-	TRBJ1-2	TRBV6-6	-	CASSLRQDRGYTF	TGTGCCAGCAGCCTGAGACAGGATCGTGGCTACACCTTC
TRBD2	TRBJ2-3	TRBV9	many	CASSVRGGTDTQYF	TGTGCCAGCAGCGTACGGGGGGGAACAGATACGCAGTATTTT
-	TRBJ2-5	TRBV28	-	CASSLPPGKYF	TGTGCCAGCAGTTTACCCCCTGGGAAGTACTTC
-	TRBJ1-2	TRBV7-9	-	CAGSRPGRGNYGYTF	TGTGCCGGCAGCCGACCAGGCAGGGGCAACTATGGCTACACCTTC
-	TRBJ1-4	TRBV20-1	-	CSAGTGSREKLFF	TGCAGTGCTGGCACAGGGTCGCGGGAAAAACTGTTTTTT
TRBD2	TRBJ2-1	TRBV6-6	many	CASSYLAGAYNEQFF	TGTGCCAGCAGTTACCTAGCGGGGGCTTACAATGAGCAGTTCTTC
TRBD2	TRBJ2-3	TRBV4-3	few	CASSQTSRGGDTQYF	TGCGCCAGCAGCCAAACGTCACGGGGGGGTGATACGCAGTATTTT
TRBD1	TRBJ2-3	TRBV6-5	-	CASSYRQGASTDTQYF	TGTGCCAGCAGTTACCGACAGGGGGCTAGCACAGATACGCAGTATTTT
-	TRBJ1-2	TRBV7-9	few	CASSLTPGENYGYTF	TGTGCCAGCAGCTTAACGCCAGGGGAAAACTATGGCTACACCTTC
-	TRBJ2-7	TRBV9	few	CASSEKFRSYEQYF	TGTGCCAGCAGCGAAAAGTTCCGATCCTACGAGCAGTACTTC
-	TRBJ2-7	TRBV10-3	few	CAISESVDLYEQYF	TGTGCCATCAGTGAGTCGGTGGACCTCTACGAGCAGTACTTC
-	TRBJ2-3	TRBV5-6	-	CASSPPGGSTDTRYF	TGTGCCAGCAGCCCCCCGGGGGGCAGTACAGATACGCGGTATTTT
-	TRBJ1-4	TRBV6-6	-	CASSYLRAAANEKLFF	TGTGCCAGCAGTTACCTCAGGGCTGCAGCTAATGAAAAACTGTTTTTT
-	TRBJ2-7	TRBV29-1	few	CSVTEFNEQYF	TGCAGCGTGACGGAATTCAATGAGCAGTACTTC
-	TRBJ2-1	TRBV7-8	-	CASSLVQGGHNEQFF	TGTGCCAGCAGCCTAGTACAGGGAGGACACAATGAGCAGTTCTTC
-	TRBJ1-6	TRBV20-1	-	CSARDSNNSPLHF	TGCAGTGCTAGAGACAGTAATAATTCACCCCTCCACTTT
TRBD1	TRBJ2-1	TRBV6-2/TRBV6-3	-	CASSYSAGGSYNEQFF	TGTGCCAGCAGTTATTCCGCAGGGGGCTCCTACAATGAGCAGTTCTTC
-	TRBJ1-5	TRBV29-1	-	CSVVSGTNQPQHF	TGCAGCGTTGTGAGCGGGACGAATCAGCCCCAGCATTTT
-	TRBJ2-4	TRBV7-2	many	CASSLAPAKNIQYF	TGTGCCAGCAGCCTCGCTCCAGCCAAAAACATTCAGTACTTC
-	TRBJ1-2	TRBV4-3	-	CASSQGSGINYGYTF	TGCGCCAGCAGCCAAGGTAGCGGAATTAACTATGGCTACACCTTC
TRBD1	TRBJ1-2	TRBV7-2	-	CASSINQGATAGYTF	TGTGCCAGCAGCATTAACCAGGGGGCTACAGCTGGCTACACCTTC
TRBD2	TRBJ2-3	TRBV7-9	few	CASGSRLARTDTQYF	TGTGCCAGCGGAAGTAGACTAGCGCGCACAGATACGCAGTATTTT
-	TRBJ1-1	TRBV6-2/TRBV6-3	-	CGSSYLGATEAFF	TGTGGCAGCAGTTACTTGGGGGCCACTGAAGCTTTCTTT
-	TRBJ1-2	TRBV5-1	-	CASGGDRTNYGYTF	TGCGCCAGCGGGGGAGACAGAACTAACTATGGCTACACCTTC